Listed below are T cell receptor beta chains from one sample, sequenced in a study of blood T cell repertoires in COVID-19. Assay used: immunoSEQ multiplex PCR; TCRdb lists only in-frame clones, some missing. The sample lists 45,000 to 55,000 clones; around 78% were seen once. Material: peripheral blood. These TCRs come from a human donor with active or convalescent COVID-19. The donor label of this sample is uncertain. Both conserved end residues are part of each CDR3. The order of the fields is V gene, D gene, clone size, J gene, CDR3 protein, CDR3 DNA. A D gene is named only where the DNA matches it firmly. Some rows have no size entry. The others give once, few or many, or a class for an expanded clone.

v_call: TRBV9
d_call: TRBD2
clone_size: .
j_call: TRBJ2-2
cdr3_aa: CASSVGLAPVLGELFF
cdr3_nt: TGTGCCAGCAGCGTAGGACTAGCGCCCGTACTTGGGGAGCTGTTTTTT

v_call: TRBV14
d_call: TRBD1
clone_size: few
j_call: TRBJ1-1
cdr3_aa: CATVRTGAGTEAFF
cdr3_nt: TGTGCCACCGTAAGGACAGGGGCGGGCACTGAAGCTTTCTTT

v_call: TRBV5-1
d_call: .
clone_size: .
j_call: TRBJ2-7
cdr3_aa: CASSFPGDTHEQYF
cdr3_nt: TGCGCCAGCAGCTTTCCGGGGGATACGCACGAGCAGTACTTC

v_call: TRBV2
d_call: .
clone_size: .
j_call: TRBJ1-5
cdr3_aa: CASSEFHPGNSNQPQHF
cdr3_nt: TGTGCCAGCAGTGAATTTCATCCTGGCAATAGCAATCAGCCCCAGCATTTT

v_call: TRBV12-3/TRBV12-4
d_call: .
clone_size: .
j_call: TRBJ1-5
cdr3_aa: CASDKYREQPQHF
cdr3_nt: TGTGCCAGCGATAAGTACAGGGAACAGCCCCAGCATTTT

v_call: TRBV5-1
d_call: .
clone_size: .
j_call: TRBJ2-7
cdr3_aa: CASSPTGGPGDEQYF
cdr3_nt: TGCGCCAGCAGCCCCACCGGGGGACCTGGGGACGAGCAGTACTTC

v_call: TRBV15
d_call: TRBD1
clone_size: few
j_call: TRBJ1-5
cdr3_aa: CATSRNPGQQNQPQHF
cdr3_nt: TGTGCCACCAGCAGAAATCCGGGACAGCAAAATCAGCCCCAGCATTTT

v_call: TRBV30
d_call: .
clone_size: .
j_call: TRBJ1-6
cdr3_aa: CAWSTGWDNSPLHF
cdr3_nt: TGTGCCTGGAGTACAGGGTGGGATAATTCACCCCTCCACTTT

v_call: TRBV4-2
d_call: .
clone_size: .
j_call: TRBJ1-3
cdr3_aa: CASSSLQGSYSGNTIYF
cdr3_nt: TGTGCCAGCAGCTCACTCCAGGGATCCTACTCTGGAAACACCATATATTTT

v_call: TRBV11-2
d_call: TRBD2
clone_size: .
j_call: TRBJ2-1
cdr3_aa: CASSTGLAGNEQFF
cdr3_nt: TGTGCCAGCAGCACGGGACTAGCGGGTAATGAGCAGTTCTTC

v_call: TRBV4-1
d_call: TRBD1
clone_size: .
j_call: TRBJ1-2
cdr3_aa: CASSRDSQANYGYTF
cdr3_nt: TGCGCCAGCAGCCGGGACAGCCAAGCTAACTATGGCTACACCTTC

v_call: TRBV7-2
d_call: TRBD2
clone_size: few
j_call: TRBJ2-4
cdr3_aa: CASSLDASGRGAKNIQYF
cdr3_nt: TGTGCCAGCAGCTTAGATGCTAGCGGGAGAGGGGCCAAAAACATTCAGTACTTC

v_call: TRBV4-2
d_call: .
clone_size: .
j_call: TRBJ1-5
cdr3_aa: CASSQEEGGPQHF
cdr3_nt: TGTGCCAGCAGCCAAGAGGAAGGGGGGCCCCAGCATTTT

v_call: TRBV21-1
d_call: .
clone_size: once
j_call: TRBJ2-2
cdr3_aa: CASSKDRGGKGGELFF
cdr3_nt: TGTGCCAGCAGCAAAGACCGAGGGGGAAAGGGGGGGGAGCTGTTTTTT

v_call: TRBV19
d_call: TRBD1
clone_size: .
j_call: TRBJ1-4
cdr3_aa: CASSIGTGVPEKLFF
cdr3_nt: TGTGCCAGTAGTATAGGGACAGGCGTCCCAGAAAAACTGTTTTTT

v_call: TRBV30
d_call: .
clone_size: .
j_call: TRBJ2-5
cdr3_aa: CAWGRDTQETQYF
cdr3_nt: TGTGCCTGGGGCCGGGACACACAAGAGACCCAGTACTTC

v_call: TRBV19
d_call: .
clone_size: few
j_call: TRBJ1-1
cdr3_aa: CASSMKGVATLNTEAFF
cdr3_nt: TGTGCCAGTAGTATGAAGGGGGTCGCAACCTTGAACACTGAAGCTTTCTTT

v_call: TRBV5-1
d_call: TRBD2
clone_size: .
j_call: TRBJ2-5
cdr3_aa: CASSTTGTSTETQYF
cdr3_nt: TGCGCCAGCAGCACAACCGGGACTAGCACAGAGACCCAGTACTTC

v_call: TRBV13
d_call: TRBD2
clone_size: .
j_call: TRBJ2-7
cdr3_aa: CASSLVVGVGGSEYEQYF
cdr3_nt: TGTGCCAGCAGCTTAGTAGTGGGAGTTGGCGGGAGTGAGTACGAGCAGTACTTC

v_call: TRBV7-2
d_call: .
clone_size: .
j_call: TRBJ1-2
cdr3_aa: CASSPSDSNYGYTF
cdr3_nt: TGTGCCAGCAGCCCCTCGGACAGTAACTATGGCTACACCTTC

v_call: TRBV5-4
d_call: .
clone_size: .
j_call: TRBJ2-3
cdr3_aa: CASSLGQSRTDTQYF
cdr3_nt: TGTGCCAGCAGCTTGGGACAGAGTCGCACAGATACGCAGTATTTT

v_call: TRBV10-3
d_call: .
clone_size: .
j_call: TRBJ2-5
cdr3_aa: CAISERTPADQYF
cdr3_nt: TGTGCCATCAGTGAGCGGACCCCAGCGGACCAGTACTTC

v_call: TRBV13
d_call: TRBD2
clone_size: .
j_call: TRBJ2-1
cdr3_aa: CASGLAGGEQFF
cdr3_nt: TGTGCCAGCGGACTAGCGGGGGGGGAGCAGTTCTTC

v_call: TRBV4-2
d_call: .
clone_size: .
j_call: TRBJ1-1
cdr3_aa: CASSQDLSWETEAFF
cdr3_nt: TGTGCCAGCAGCCAAGATCTTTCTTGGGAGACTGAAGCTTTCTTT

v_call: TRBV19
d_call: .
clone_size: .
j_call: TRBJ1-1
cdr3_aa: CASSTDTGMNTEAFF
cdr3_nt: TGTGCCAGTAGTACCGATACAGGGATGAACACTGAAGCTTTCTTT

v_call: TRBV3-1/TRBV3-2
d_call: .
clone_size: .
j_call: TRBJ2-3
cdr3_aa: CASSQGAVGVMITQYF
cdr3_nt: TGTGCCAGCAGCCAAGGGGCCGTGGGAGTCATGATTACGCAGTATTTT

v_call: TRBV29-1
d_call: .
clone_size: medium-sized
j_call: TRBJ1-3
cdr3_aa: CSVEGDIGNTIYF
cdr3_nt: TGCAGCGTTGAAGGAGACATTGGAAACACCATATATTTT

v_call: TRBV19
d_call: .
clone_size: .
j_call: TRBJ1-2
cdr3_aa: CASSTTGPAGGYTF
cdr3_nt: TGTGCCAGTAGTACCACAGGCCCAGCCGGGGGCTACACCTTC

v_call: TRBV5-8
d_call: TRBD2
clone_size: .
j_call: TRBJ2-1
cdr3_aa: CASSLVGLAYEQFF
cdr3_nt: TGTGCCAGCAGCTTGGTGGGACTAGCATATGAGCAGTTCTTC

v_call: TRBV10-1
d_call: TRBD1
clone_size: .
j_call: TRBJ2-6
cdr3_aa: CATQGAGANVLTF
cdr3_nt: TGCGCCACCCAGGGGGCTGGGGCCAACGTCCTGACTTTC

v_call: TRBV11-2
d_call: TRBD2
clone_size: few
j_call: TRBJ2-7
cdr3_aa: CASSLEVTSSEQYF
cdr3_nt: TGTGCCAGCAGCTTAGAGGTGACTAGCAGCGAGCAGTACTTC

v_call: TRBV9
d_call: .
clone_size: .
j_call: TRBJ1-1
cdr3_aa: CASSGGRVLNTEAFF
cdr3_nt: TGTGCCAGCAGCGGGGGGAGGGTCTTGAACACTGAAGCTTTCTTT

v_call: TRBV7-2
d_call: TRBD2
clone_size: .
j_call: TRBJ2-7
cdr3_aa: CASSASAGVGYEQYF
cdr3_nt: TGTGCCAGCAGCGCATCGGCGGGAGTAGGCTACGAGCAGTACTTC